The T cell receptor beta chain under discussion was sequenced for a study of T-cell memory formation after mild COVID-19. A single record per CDR3 protein comes from TCRdb applying MiXCR to the 5' RACE reads. The data contain 150,000 to 200,000 distinct CDR3 sequences, more than 9% of them singletons. CDR1 MGHDK and CDR2 SYGVNS come from the germline V gene. Trimming shortened V by 4 bases and J by 7 bases, and 14 bases separated the two germline ends. The CDR3 loop spans 14 amino acids. Study results and caveats: Contracting clones from day 15 to 85 had balanced CD4/CD8; later expanders favoured CD4+.

This clonotype was observed a few times. The antigen is undetermined. The origin of this receptor is a man aged 18 to 30 who had mild COVID-19 (a few samples of this study predate the infection). Cell type and time point are not known. Sequenced: PBMCs or a T cell subset sorted from them (not recorded which). The chain combines TRBV25-1 with TRBJ2-4; D call uncertain. CDR3 coding DNA: TGTGCCAGCAGTGGGTATGGCAGCGCGAACATTCAGTACTTC. Translation: CASSGYGSANIQYF.